These 31 T cell receptor beta chains originate from one sample sequenced in a study of shared clonotypes between healthy human individuals (dated by TCRdb to the early 2020s). The library was produced with the immunoSEQ multiplex PCR assay. TCRdb took this table from immuneACCESS and kept in-frame rearrangements with V and J called. Such tables lack part of the clones; where checked against another copy, unresolved V genes explain under half of the gap, and the rest is unexplained. This sample comprises about 92,000 clones, 68% of them detected only once. The ten top clones hold approximately 50% of the sample. Material: memory CD8+ T cells sorted from blood. What this sample's cell subset or site label stands for: CD45RO+ cells pooled with CCR7-negative TemRA cells. These receptors originate from a man aged 25 to 45 in good health.

This clone was recorded once. V is TRBV7-6 and J is TRBJ2-5; D is unresolved. This CDR3 contains 12 residues. Between the trimmed V and J ends, which lost 5 bases and 8 bases, there was a span of 12 bases. Germline V gene sequence: CDR1 SGHVS, CDR2 FNYEAQ. The CDR3 DNA follows: TGTGCCAGCAGCCCCCCCCTGGGAACCCAGTACTTC. This sequence encodes CASSPPLGTQYF. The full variable domain, in which reference TRBV7-6 and TRBJ2-5 provide the parts outside the CDR3, is GAGVSQSPRYKVTKRGQDVALRCDPISGHVSLYWYRQALGQGPEFLTYFNYEAQQDKSGLPNDRFSAERPEGSISTLTIQRTEQRDSAMYRCASSPPLGTQYFGPGTRLLVL.

J is TRBJ1-4 and V is TRBV27; D is possibly TRBD1 (5 bases). CDR3 length: 14 amino acids. V lost 10 bases and J 9 bases, leaving 21 bases between the germline ends. From germline, CDR1 is MNHEY and CDR2 SMNVEV (reference sequence). CDR3 in DNA: TGTGCCACCGCTCCTATTCCGGACATCAAAAAACTGTTTTTT. This gives the protein CATAPIPDIKKLFF.

The V gene is TRBV6-5, the J gene TRBJ1-5; no firm D call. V dropped 9 bases and J dropped 8 bases, with 20 bases sitting between them. Germline V CDR1 and CDR2: MNHEY, SVGAGI. This CDR3 comprises 14 residues. The CDR3 region is CASERAFESEPQHF. CDR3 in DNA: TGTGCCAGTGAACGGGCCTTCGAGTCCGAGCCCCAGCATTTT.

The J gene is TRBJ2-7, the V gene TRBV5-6; 15 nucleotides align to TRBD2. J was trimmed by 0 bases and V by 6 bases; bases with no gene match: 7. Germline V gene data show CDR1 as SGHDT and CDR2 as YYEEEE. The CDR3 runs to 17 residues. The CDR3 loop is CASIGLAGGISSYEQYF. In nucleotides, the CDR3 is TGTGCCAGCATCGGACTAGCGGGAGGGATTAGCTCCTACGAGCAGTACTTC.

This clone appeared once. The J gene is TRBJ2-7, the V gene TRBV7-6; D gene ambiguous. V shed 0 bases and J shed 0 bases, with 9 bases lying between them. CDR1 is SGHVS, CDR2 FNYEAQ, per germline. The CDR3 is 15 amino acids. CDR3 sequence (DNA): TGTGCCAGCAGCTTAGCGGCAGATAGCTCCTACGAGCAGTACTTC. Translated: CASSLAADSSYEQYF.

Turning to this clone: Other DNA sequences within the sample encode an identical CDR3. The chain links TRBV10-3 to TRBJ2-5; D is unclear. V lost 3 bases to trimming and J lost 2 bases, with 10 bases between them. Germline lookup yields CDR1 ENHRY and CDR2 SYGVKD. This CDR3 spans 14 amino acids. CDR3 protein: CAISEGGEQETQYF. CDR3 nucleotides: TGTGCCATCAGTGAAGGTGGGGAACAAGAGACCCAGTACTTC.

The V call is TRBV7-9, the J call TRBJ2-1; D is possibly TRBD1 or TRBD2 (6 bases each). The V end was cut by 0 bases, the J end by 0 bases, with 18 bases between. The germline V gene encodes CDR1 SEHNR and CDR2 FQNEAQ (reference sequence). This CDR3 contains 19 residues. The CDR3 nucleotides are TGTGCCAGCAGCTTAGCTGGGGGGCCTAAGGCGAGCTCCTACAATGAGCAGTTCTTC. Translated, it gives CASSLAGGPKASSYNEQFF.

This chain connects TRBV5-1 to TRBJ2-2; a possible D gene is TRBD1 (6 bases). The germline V gene has CDR1 SGHRS and CDR2 YFSETQ. V lost 1 base and J lost 5, with 18 bases in between. CDR3 size: 17 residues. CDR3 in DNA: TGCGCCAGCAGCTTGAATATCCTCGGGACAAAGACCGGGGAGCTGTTTTTT. Translated, it gives CASSLNILGTKTGELFF.

This chain uses TRBV5-1 with TRBJ2-2, with unresolved D. From germline, CDR1 is SGHRS and CDR2 YFSETQ. Trimming pared 1 base from V and 2 bases from J, leaving 9 bases between. The CDR3 length is 15 residues. The CDR3: CASSLSQPNTGELFF. The CDR3 coding sequence is TGCGCCAGCAGCTTGAGCCAACCTAACACCGGGGAGCTGTTTTTT.

This sequence joins TRBV28 and TRBJ2-1, with 10 bases aligning to TRBD2. The germline V gene has CDR1 MDHEN and CDR2 SYDVKM. Trimming took 8 bases from V and 7 from J; bases not matched to a gene: 11. This CDR3 contains 15 residues. CDR3 bases: TGTGCCAGCCGATCCGGGACTAGCGTCCTGAATGAGCAGTTCTTC. This encodes CASRSGTSVLNEQFF. The entire variable domain, with the rest obtained from reference TRBV28 and TRBJ2-1, is as follows: DVKVTQSSRYLVKRTGEKVFLECVQDMDHENMFWYRQDPGLGLRLIYFSYDVKMKEKGDIPEGYSVSREKKERFSLILESASTNQTSMYLCASRSGTSVLNEQFFGPGTRLTVL.

The chain combines TRBV5-1 with TRBJ2-7; 10 nucleotides align to TRBD1. The CDR3 loop spans 14 amino acids. Germline V gives CDR1 SGHRS, CDR2 YFSETQ. Germline trimming cut 5 bases from V and 6 bases from J; bases unmatched to any gene: 8. In nucleotides, the CDR3 is TGCGCCAGCAGGAAAGACAGGGGGCGTGGCGAGCAGTACTTC. Amino acid sequence: CASRKDRGRGEQYF.

This rearrangement joins TRBV7-9 to TRBJ2-7; D possibly corresponds to TRBD1 (6 bases). Deletions cut 5 bases from V and 2 bases from J, with 19 bases between. The CDR3 is 16 amino acids. CDR1 is SEHNR and CDR2 is FQNEAQ in the germline V gene (reference sequence). The CDR3, as DNA: TGTGCCAGCAGCGACTTACTTCAGGGGATTGCCTACGAGCAGTACTTC. Translation: CASSDLLQGIAYEQYF.

This clone showed up just a few times. J is TRBJ2-7 and V is TRBV11-2; unclear D gene. CDR3 length: 11 residues. V lost 5 bases to trimming and J lost 4 bases, with 6 bases between them. Germline CDR1 and CDR2: SGHAT and FQNNGV. CDR3 coding DNA: TGTGCCAGCAGCCCATTGTACGAGCAGTACTTC. It specifies CASSPLYEQYF. Combining the CDR3 with reference TRBV11-2 and TRBJ2-7 gives the whole variable domain EAGVAQSPRYKIIEKRQSVAFWCNPISGHATLYWYQQILGQGPKLLIQFQNNGVVDDSQLPKDRFSAERLKGVDSTLKIQPAKLEDSAVYLCASSPLYEQYFGPGTRLTVT.

This clone was observed once. The chain has TRBV28 and TRBJ1-5; unclear D gene. The CDR3 is 13 amino acids. Germline-derived CDR1 and CDR2 are MDHEN and SYDVKM. V gave up 6 bases and J gave up 7 bases, with 13 bases separating them. CDR3 nucleotides: TGTGCCAGCAGAGCATCAGGAGACCAGCCCCAGCATTTT. It translates to CASRASGDQPQHF.

This chain links TRBV7-3 with TRBJ1-1; TRBD1 matches 8 bases. The CDR3 is 16 residues long. CDR1 and CDR2 from the germline V gene are SGHTA and FQGTGA. Trimming cost V 2 bases and J 1 base; bases outside gene matches: 6. The chain's CDR3 is CASSLAYRGRNTEAFF. CDR3 nucleotide sequence: TGTGCCAGCAGCTTAGCCTACAGGGGGAGGAACACTGAAGCTTTCTTT. Full variable domain (outside the CDR3, taken from reference TRBV7-3 and TRBJ1-1): GAGVSQTPSNKVTEKGKYVELRCDPISGHTALYWYRQSLGQGPEFLIYFQGTGAADDSGLPNDRFFAVRPEGSVSTLKIQRTERGDSAVYLCASSLAYRGRNTEAFFGQGTRLTVV.

The chain employs TRBV30 and TRBJ1-2; D uncertain. The CDR3 extends over 11 amino acids. CDR1 GTSNPN and CDR2 SVGIG come from the germline V gene (reference sequence). Trimming removed 5 bases from V and 4 bases from J, with 8 bases in between. The CDR3 protein is CAWVRLYGYTF. The CDR3, as DNA: TGTGCCTGGGTGAGACTCTATGGCTACACCTTC.

The chain recombines TRBV11-2 with TRBJ1-2, with 8 bases aligning to TRBD1. Unmatched junction bases numbered 3, after V lost 5 bases and J lost 4 bases. The germline V gene encodes CDR1 SGHAT and CDR2 FQNNGV. This CDR3 is 13 amino acids long. The CDR3 DNA follows: TGTGCCAGCAGCGCCGGACAGGGCTATGGCTACACCTTC. It is translated as CASSAGQGYGYTF.

V is TRBV28 and J is TRBJ1-2; D uncertain. CDR3 size: 14 residues. V dropped 6 bases and J dropped 5 bases, with 16 bases sitting between them. The V gene's germline CDR1 is MDHEN and CDR2 SYDVKM. The CDR3 region is CASRVGNLKYGYTF. As DNA, the CDR3 is TGTGCCAGCAGAGTGGGGAATTTAAAATATGGCTACACCTTC.

The gene calls are TRBV28 and TRBJ1-4, with a tentative D call TRBD1 (6 bases). The V and J ends lost 1 base and 5 bases respectively, with 8 bases between them. The germline V gene encodes CDR1 MDHEN and CDR2 SYDVKM. The CDR3 loop spans 14 amino acids. The CDR3 sequence: CASSLLGQNEKLFF. In DNA, the CDR3 is TGTGCCAGCAGTTTATTAGGACAGAATGAAAAACTGTTTTTT.

The chain uses TRBV30 and TRBJ2-7, with D perhaps TRBD2 (6 bases). Trimming shortened V by 2 bases and J by 4 bases, and 12 bases separated the two germline ends. The CDR3 has 13 amino acids. The germline gives CDR1 GTSNPN, CDR2 SVGIG (reference sequence). The CDR3 DNA sequence: TGTGCCTGGAGTTACGGGACTGGGTACGAGCAGTACTTC. This sequence encodes CAWSYGTGYEQYF.

The chain employs TRBV7-9 and TRBJ1-1; D is undetermined. Trimming pared 5 bases from V and 0 bases from J, leaving 19 bases between. The germline gives CDR1 SEHNR, CDR2 FQNEAQ (reference sequence). This CDR3 comprises 17 residues. In DNA form, the CDR3 reads TGTGCCAGCAGCCCCGATGGGGTCAGAAATCTGAACACTGAAGCTTTCTTT. Protein product: CASSPDGVRNLNTEAFF.

The V and J genes are TRBV30 and TRBJ2-4; maybe TRBD1 (8 bases). Deletions cut 2 bases from V and 4 bases from J, with 12 bases between. Germline CDR1 reads GTSNPN; CDR2 reads SVGIG (reference sequence). This CDR3 is built from 14 residues. This chain's CDR3 is CAWSPQGGKNIQYF. The CDR3 nucleotides are TGTGCCTGGAGTCCACAGGGGGGGAAAAACATTCAGTACTTC.

V and J are TRBV6-1 and TRBJ2-1; D is ambiguous. This CDR3 has 15 amino acids. CDR1 MNHNS and CDR2 SASEGT come from the germline V gene. Trimming shortened V by 2 bases and J by 2 bases, and 10 bases separated the two germline ends. CDR3 loop: CASSELGEAYNEQFF. The CDR3 DNA reads TGTGCCAGCAGTGAACTAGGCGAAGCCTACAATGAGCAGTTCTTC.

This clone was seen ten or more times. The rearrangement joins TRBV7-9 to TRBJ2-1; 9 bases are shared with TRBD2. Germline CDR1 is SEHNR and CDR2 is FQNEAQ (reference sequence). CDR3 length: 16 residues. The ends lost 5 bases at V and 6 bases at J; junction bases unmatched: 11. CDR3 sequence reads: CASSPVSGREGNEQFF. CDR3 sequence (DNA): TGTGCCAGCAGCCCAGTTTCCGGGCGGGAGGGCAATGAGCAGTTCTTC.

In this sample, this clone turned up once. The CDR3 is CASSSQDNYGYTF. The CDR3 region has the DNA TGTGCCAGCAGTTCGCAGGACAACTATGGCTACACCTTC. This chain links TRBV28 with TRBJ1-2; D is ambiguous. Germline CDR1 is MDHEN and CDR2 is SYDVKM. This CDR3 is 13 amino acids long. Trimming removed 4 bases at V and 2 bases at J, with 8 bases between.

V usage is TRBV5-1 and J usage is TRBJ2-1; D may be TRBD2 (6 bases). Trimming took off 0 bases at V and 6 bases at J, with 16 bases between the two ends. CDR3 size: 16 residues. The germline V gene encodes CDR1 SGHRS and CDR2 YFSETQ. The CDR3 here is CASSLAGSGYINEQFF. Written as DNA, the CDR3 is TGCGCCAGCAGCTTGGCCGGTAGCGGATATATCAATGAGCAGTTCTTC.

This clone has at least ten counts. The rearrangement uses TRBV5-1 and TRBJ2-7; TRBD1 matches at 8 bases. The V gene end was trimmed by 4 bases and the J gene end by 4 bases; junction bases not matched to a gene: 10. Germline CDR1 SGHRS, CDR2 YFSETQ. The CDR3 totals 15 residues. The CDR3 here is CASSASGTGLYEQYF. In DNA, the CDR3 is TGCGCCAGCAGCGCGTCCGGGACAGGACTATACGAGCAGTACTTC.

This clone was counted a single time. The gene calls are TRBV29-1 and TRBJ2-4; TRBD1 matches at 7 bases. The CDR3 sequence is 13 residues long. V gave up 5 bases and J gave up 3 bases; unmatched junction bases: 4. CDR1 and CDR2 (germline): SQVTM, ANQGSEA. In DNA form, the CDR3 reads TGCAGCGTTCCGACAGGGATCAAAAACATTCAGTACTTC. This codes for CSVPTGIKNIQYF. Variable domain in full (rest from reference TRBV29-1 and TRBJ2-4): SAVISQKPSRDICQRGTSLTIQCQVDSQVTMMFWYRQQPGQSLTLIATANQGSEATYESGFVIDKFPISRPNLTFSTLTVSNMSPEDSSIYLCSVPTGIKNIQYFGAGTRLSVL.

The V gene is TRBV9, the J gene TRBJ2-7; D may match TRBD1 or TRBD2 (5 bases each). Germline CDR1 is SGDLS and CDR2 is YYNGEE. V gave up 2 bases and J gave up 1 base, with 10 bases separating them. There are 14 residues in the CDR3. CDR3 amino acids: CASSVEGESYEQYF. The DNA for the CDR3 is TGTGCCAGCAGCGTGGAAGGGGAGTCCTACGAGCAGTACTTC.

This clone was seen at least ten times. V gene TRBV6-4 combines with J gene TRBJ2-3; D is possibly TRBD1 (5 bases). The CDR3 contains 13 residues. V dropped 6 bases and J dropped 0 bases, with 7 bases sitting between them. Germline CDR1 reads MRHNA; CDR2 reads SNTAGT. The CDR3 protein is CASSPGSTDTQYF. In nucleotides, the CDR3 is TGTGCCAGCAGCCCAGGGAGCACAGATACGCAGTATTTT.

The chain couples TRBV29-1 to TRBJ2-3; 10 bases fit TRBD1. Germline lookup yields CDR1 SQVTM and CDR2 ANQGSEA. The CDR3 consists of 14 residues. V trimming: 3 bases; J trimming: 2 bases; junction bases outside the gene matches: 2. The CDR3 here is CSVEGTGVTDTQYF. The CDR3 DNA sequence: TGCAGCGTTGAGGGGACAGGGGTCACAGATACGCAGTATTTT.